One and the same sample provided the 26 T cell receptor beta chains below, sequenced in a study of T cell changes during pregnancy in multiple sclerosis. TCRdb's table, derived via immunoSEQ multiplex PCR, lists solely in-frame clones and lacks some. The data show more than 55,000 clones, with 90% to 95% seen just once and approximately 1.1% held by the top ten. The sequencing used peripheral blood, collected in the third trimester of pregnancy. The receptors stem from a female donor with multiple sclerosis, enrolled in a pregnancy study.

This rearrangement joins TRBV10-3 to TRBJ2-7; 8 nucleotides line up with TRBD2. V lost 0 bases, J lost 5 bases, and 9 bases stayed unmatched. Germline-derived CDR1 and CDR2 are ENHRY and SYGVKD. The CDR3 sequence is 16 residues long. For the CDR3, the DNA is TGTGCCATCAGTGAGTCAATGGAGCGGGAGTCCAACGAGCAGTACTTC. Encoded protein: CAISESMERESNEQYF.

This clone was found once. The chain combines TRBV6-5 with TRBJ2-1; D is ambiguous. The V end was cut by 4 bases, the J end by 6 bases, with 13 bases between. Germline CDR1 MNHEY, CDR2 SVGAGI. The CDR3 spans 14 residues. The CDR3, as DNA: TGTGCCAGCAGTTCCCCTAGAACTTCCAATGAGCAGTTCTTC. Its protein product is CASSSPRTSNEQFF.

V gene TRBV5-1 combines with J gene TRBJ1-1; D gene ambiguous. CDR1 and CDR2 from the germline V gene are SGHRS and YFSETQ. Deletions cut 0 bases from V and 11 bases from J, with 17 bases between. This CDR3 has 14 residues. In DNA form, the CDR3 reads TGCGCCAGCAGCTTGGCCGTTGCTCAGAGGAACGCTTTCTTT. Translating gives CASSLAVAQRNAFF.

This clone was seen more than once but under ten times. The sample holds other DNA sequences that translate to the same CDR3. The V and J genes are TRBV5-1 and TRBJ1-2; 8 nucleotides match TRBD1. Germline CDR1 is SGHRS and CDR2 is YFSETQ. V gave up 4 bases and J gave up 8 bases; unmatched junction bases: 7. The CDR3 contains 13 residues. The CDR3 coding sequence is TGCGCCAGCAGCCCCGGACAGGGCGAGGGCTACACCTTC. Translating it yields CASSPGQGEGYTF. The variable domain in full, completed from reference TRBV5-1 and TRBJ1-2, reads KAGVTQTPRYLIKTRGQQVTLSCSPISGHRSVSWYQQTPGQGLQFLFEYFSETQRNKGNFPGRFSGRQFSNSRSEMNVSTLELGDSALYLCASSPGQGEGYTFGSGTRLTVV.

The chain joins TRBV2 to TRBJ1-2, with TRBD1 identical over 8 bases. Trimming at V came to 4 bases and at J to 8 bases, leaving 6 bases not matched to a gene. Germline CDR1 and CDR2: SNHLY and FYNNEI. The CDR3 is made up of 13 amino acids. CDR3 in DNA: TGTGCCAGCAGTGTGGAACAGGGGGGCGGCTACACCTTC. It translates to CASSVEQGGGYTF.

V gene TRBV6-5 combines with J gene TRBJ2-7; 7 bases align to TRBD2. V lost 2 bases, J lost 2 bases, and 3 bases stayed unmatched. Germline assignment: CDR1 MNHEY and CDR2 SVGAGI. The CDR3 contains 14 residues. Here the CDR3 reads CASSYEGTTYEQYF. CDR3 nucleotide sequence: TGTGCCAGCAGTTACGAGGGGACTACCTACGAGCAGTACTTC.

The chain joins TRBV2 to TRBJ2-7; 12 positions agree with TRBD2. Germline values: CDR1 SNHLY, CDR2 FYNNEI. V trimming: 5 bases; J trimming: 2 bases; junction bases outside the gene matches: 4. The CDR3 runs 15 residues. The CDR3 coding sequence is TGTGCCAGCAGTAGGACTAGCGGGACTACCTACGAGCAGTACTTC. This encodes CASSRTSGTTYEQYF.

The CDR3: CATRGGLAGVGLSYEQYF. CDR3 coding DNA: TGTGCCACCAGAGGAGGGCTAGCGGGGGTCGGCCTCTCCTACGAGCAGTACTTC. The chain uses TRBV15 and TRBJ2-7; 10 bases line up with TRBD2. Germline-derived CDR1 and CDR2 are LNHNV and YYDKDF (reference sequence). The CDR3 runs to 18 residues. The V segment lost 6 bases and the J segment 0 bases; nucleotides outside the gene matches: 14.

This sequence joins TRBV7-9 and TRBJ2-1; perhaps TRBD2 as D (6 bases). The CDR3 covers 14 residues. Germline CDR1 reads SEHNR; CDR2 reads FQNEAQ (reference sequence). The V gene lost 4 bases and the J gene lost 8 bases, with 15 bases spanning the gap. The CDR3 nucleotides are TGTGCCAGCAGCTCCTCCCGGGGACTGGATGAGCAGTTCTTC. Translation gives CASSSSRGLDEQFF. The entire variable domain, with the rest obtained from reference TRBV7-9 and TRBJ2-1, is as follows: DTGVSQNPRHKITKRGQNVTFRCDPISEHNRLYWYRQTLGQGPEFLTYFQNEAQLEKSRLLSDRFSAERPKGSFSTLEIQRTEQGDSAMYLCASSSSRGLDEQFFGPGTRLTVL.

This clone was found a few times. The V gene is TRBV28, the J gene TRBJ1-2, with a weak D call TRBD1 (6 bases). Per the germline V gene, CDR1 is MDHEN and CDR2 is SYDVKM. The CDR3 length is 14 residues. V was pared by 6 bases and J by 7 bases, with 18 bases between. The CDR3 nucleotides are TGTGCCAGCAGACTTCAGCCAGGGGCTGGTGGCTACACCTTC. Amino acid sequence: CASRLQPGAGGYTF.

The chain has TRBV5-4 and TRBJ2-1, with D perhaps matching TRBD2 (7 bases). V shed 5 bases and J shed 0 bases, with 15 bases lying between them. CDR3 length equals 16 residues. Germline CDR1 SGHNT, CDR2 YYREEE (reference sequence). The CDR3 nucleotides read TGTGCCAGCAGGGGGGGGGCCAGGGGCTCCTACAATGAGCAGTTCTTC. Translation: CASRGGARGSYNEQFF.

This chain links TRBV6-6 with TRBJ2-3; D uncertain. Germline CDR1 reads MNHNY; CDR2 reads SVGAGI (reference sequence). V lost 0 bases, J lost 5 bases, and 3 bases lay in between. The CDR3 has 12 residues. The CDR3 region is CASSYSRDTQYF. CDR3 nucleotides: TGTGCCAGCAGTTACTCGAGAGATACGCAGTATTTT.

This clone was counted once. The rearrangement uses TRBV9 and TRBJ2-5; 11 nucleotides line up with TRBD2. The CDR3 totals 14 residues. The trim removed 5 bases at V and 1 base at J, leaving 1 base unmatched. CDR1 is SGDLS, CDR2 YYNGEE, per germline. This CDR3 reads CASSSGRGQETQYF. As DNA, the CDR3 is TGTGCCAGCAGTAGCGGGAGGGGCCAAGAGACCCAGTACTTC.

This chain's CDR3 is CASSTLGSEKLFF. The CDR3 bases are TGTGCCAGCAGCACACTCGGGAGTGAAAAACTGTTTTTT. The chain joins TRBV6-5 to TRBJ1-4; D not certain. CDR1 MNHEY and CDR2 SVGAGI come from the germline V gene. The CDR3 contains 13 residues. The V and J ends lost 6 bases and 7 bases respectively, with 12 bases between them.

The rearrangement uses TRBV7-2 and TRBJ2-2; D is perhaps TRBD2 (6 bases). The germline CDR1 and CDR2 sequences are SGHTA and FQGNSA. V dropped 2 bases and J dropped 6 bases, with 16 bases sitting between them. The CDR3 spans 16 residues. The CDR3 DNA reads TGTGCCAGCAGCTTATACAACGGGAGAAGGGCCGGGGAGCTGTTTTTT. Protein sequence: CASSLYNGRRAGELFF.

V usage is TRBV6-1 and J usage is TRBJ1-1; 7 positions match TRBD1. Trimming removed 8 bases from V and 3 bases from J; junction bases left unmatched: 12. Germline V CDR1 and CDR2: MNHNS, SASEGT. The CDR3 covers 15 residues. The CDR3, as DNA: TGTGCCAGCTCGAGGGGGCGAGTTTCGGACACTGAAGCTTTCTTT. It encodes CASSRGRVSDTEAFF.

The chain recombines TRBV7-9 with TRBJ2-2, with 8 bases lining up with TRBD2. The germline V gene encodes CDR1 SEHNR and CDR2 FQNEAQ (reference sequence). With V trimmed by 1 base and J by 4 bases, 8 bases remained unmatched. This CDR3 spans 17 amino acids. The CDR3 DNA follows: TGTGCCAGCAGCTTAGGGGACGAGCGGGAGAGCACCGGGGAGCTGTTTTTT. This translates into CASSLGDERESTGELFF.

The V gene is TRBV14, the J gene TRBJ2-7; D is possibly TRBD2 (6 bases). The germline V and J ends were trimmed by 0 bases and 7 bases, with 22 bases remaining between them. The CDR3 contains 17 residues. Germline V gene sequence: CDR1 SGHDN, CDR2 FVKESK. The CDR3 bases are TGTGCCAGCAGCCAAGAAGTTAAGGCGGGGATCCCGGGGGAGCAGTACTTC. Encoded protein: CASSQEVKAGIPGEQYF.

The chain recombines TRBV28 with TRBJ2-7; tentative D call: TRBD1 (5 bases). The ends were cut back, 6 bases at V and 2 bases at J, with 17 bases in the middle. The CDR3 runs 15 residues. The V gene's germline CDR1 is MDHEN and CDR2 SYDVKM. DNA for the CDR3: TGTGCCAGCAGCTTGCCGACAGCTAGTACCTACGAGCAGTACTTC. This codes for CASSLPTASTYEQYF.

V usage is TRBV28 and J usage is TRBJ2-7; no definite D call. The CDR3 contains 13 residues. Per germline, CDR1 MDHEN and CDR2 SYDVKM. The V gene lost 2 bases and the J gene lost 8 bases, with 13 bases spanning the gap. CDR3: CASSLDTWAKQYF. Written as DNA, the CDR3 is TGTGCCAGCAGTTTAGACACATGGGCGAAGCAGTACTTC.

The chain combines TRBV11-1 with TRBJ1-3; D uncertain. Germline V gene data show CDR1 as SGHAT and CDR2 as FQDESV (reference sequence). V lost 5 bases, J lost 0 bases, and 8 bases lay in between. This CDR3 spans 14 amino acids. CDR3: CASSPAVSGNTIYF. The CDR3 nucleotides read TGTGCCAGCAGCCCAGCGGTCTCTGGAAACACCATATATTTT.

Note on this clone: This likely came from a read error, as a far larger clone is one base away. This sequence joins TRBV4-2 and TRBJ2-1; TRBD2 might be the D (6 bases). CDR3 length: 17 amino acids. Germline loops: CDR1 LGHNA, CDR2 YNFKEQ. The CDR3 reads CASSQGDSDVRYNKQFF. CDR3 DNA: TGTGCCAGCAGCCAAGGGGACTCTGACGTACGCTACAATAAGCAGTTCTTC.

V usage is TRBV5-1 and J usage is TRBJ2-1; weak D call: TRBD1 (6 bases). Germline V gives CDR1 SGHRS, CDR2 YFSETQ. The CDR3 is 14 amino acids. Trimming took off 1 base at V and 6 bases at J, with 11 bases between the two ends. The chain's CDR3 is CASSLTDRLNEQFF. CDR3 DNA sequence: TGCGCCAGCAGCTTGACCGACAGGCTCAATGAGCAGTTCTTC.

This chain joins TRBV11-1 and TRBJ2-5; 8 nucleotides agree with TRBD1. The CDR3 runs 16 residues. Losses at the gene ends were 5 bases for V and 4 bases for J; bases not matched to a gene: 12. Germline V gene lookup returns CDR1 SGHAT and CDR2 FQDESV (reference sequence). Here the CDR3 DNA reads TGTGCCAGCAGCACTTCAGGACAGGGCTACGGAGAGACCCAGTACTTC. Translating it yields CASSTSGQGYGETQYF.

The CDR3 here is CASSVGGGEQFF. DNA for the CDR3: TGTGCCAGCAGCGTAGGGGGCGGTGAGCAGTTCTTC. V is TRBV9 and J is TRBJ2-1, with D possibly being TRBD1 (5 bases). This CDR3 spans 12 amino acids. V was clipped by 0 bases and J by 9 bases, with 7 bases between them. The germline gives CDR1 SGDLS, CDR2 YYNGEE.

The chain couples TRBV5-6 to TRBJ2-3; 12 bases are shared with TRBD2. J gave up 7 bases and V 1 base, and 16 bases lay outside the gene matches. Germline lookup yields CDR1 SGHDT and CDR2 YYEEEE. The CDR3 sequence is 19 residues long. CDR3 nucleotide sequence: TGTGCCAGCAGCTTGAAGGTTCTAGCGGGAGGGTCCGAATCTAATACGCAGTATTTT. Residues: CASSLKVLAGGSESNTQYF.